This T cell receptor (beta chain) comes out of a study of CD8+CD57+ T cells in acquired aplastic anemia. Study background: Sorted CD4+ and CD8+ cells yielded DNA averaging roughly 3.3 ug. Healthy donors had, on average, roughly 9.8 million reads for their CD4+ cells.

The CDR3 spans 14 residues. Germline trimming cut 6 bases from V and 7 bases from J; bases unmatched to any gene: 10. Per the germline V gene, CDR1 is MNHNS and CDR2 is SASEGT. Findings and caveats of the study: Patients and controls shared nearly 30 CD8+ CDR3 sequences, highly expressed in patients. A significant difference in CD8+ Simpson's diversity between patients and controls was not found.

TCR beta VDJ combinations and CDR3 sequences were profiled from genomic DNA. TCRdb fed the reads into MiXCR, producing one record per CDR3 protein. The table lists around 150,000 distinct CDR3 sequences, around 40% of them singletons. As regards this clonotype: Antigen specificity is unknown.

The sequence was obtained from a human donor in good health. The sequenced material came from sorted CD4+, CD8+, or CD8+CD57+ T cells (not recorded which) from PBMCs. This chain uses TRBV6-1 with TRBJ2-7, with TRBD1 identical over 9 bases. As DNA, the CDR3 is TGTGCCAGCAGGGGGACAGGGAGCTGGAAAGAGCAGTACTTC. Translation: CASRGTGSWKEQYF.